This T cell receptor beta chain was recovered during a study of cytomegalovirus exposure and HLA in healthy donors. General study points: As a later analysis showed, a missense DCLRE1C variant was linked to trimming of TCR beta V- and J-genes.

Amplification used 60 Vbeta primers and 13 Jbeta primers. Authors' methods: It was a later analysis that counted about 80 million unique TCR beta chains, of which some 9.9 million were shared. Sequencing was performed with immunoSEQ multiplex PCR; in TCRdb, only in-frame clones are kept and a portion is missing. V, J and clone size derive from that table, while D and trimming were established from the DNA sequence. The sample carries under 200,000 clones, approximately 88% recorded once. The table lists this clone with a count of one. The antigen is undetermined. The sample comprised PBMCs. This clonotype originated in a boy between 2 and 10 years old in good health and CMV-seronegative.

CDR3 nucleotides: TGCGCCAGCAGCTTGGCCAGCCTAGAACGAGGGACCCAGTACTTC. Its translation is CASSLASLERGTQYF. The gene calls are TRBV5-1 and TRBJ2-5; no definite D call. The CDR3 consists of 15 residues. V gave up 0 bases and J gave up 7 bases, with 16 bases separating them. The V gene's germline CDR1 is SGHRS and CDR2 YFSETQ.